These 5 T cell receptor beta chains came from one sample sequenced in a study of blood T cell repertoires in COVID-19. Data came from immunoSEQ multiplex PCR; TCRdb stores just in-frame clones and leaves some out. The profile covers tens of thousands of clones, with approximately 91% appearing a single time and approximately 3.1% taken by the ten largest. Sequenced input: peripheral blood. Receptors originate from a woman in her seventies with acute or convalescent COVID-19.

The V call is TRBV2, the J call TRBJ1-3, with TRBD1 as a possible D gene (5 bases). V gave up 6 bases and J gave up 4 bases, with 16 bases separating them. This CDR3 is 15 amino acids long. CDR1 and CDR2 (germline): SNHLY, FYNNEI. This CDR3 is CASRTPGGLGNTIYF. CDR3 DNA: TGTGCCAGCAGGACCCCCGGGGGTTTAGGAAACACCATATATTTT.

The rearrangement joins TRBV5-1 to TRBJ2-7, with unresolved D. CDR1 SGHRS and CDR2 YFSETQ come from the germline V gene. V shed 4 bases and J shed 2 bases, with 16 bases lying between them. The CDR3 loop spans 15 amino acids. The CDR3 spells CASSLEWARTYEQYF. The DNA of the CDR3 is TGCGCCAGCAGCCTTGAATGGGCCAGAACCTACGAGCAGTACTTC.

The chain has TRBV28 and TRBJ1-6; D perhaps matches TRBD1 (6 bases). Trimming shortened V by 10 bases and J by 10 bases, and 17 bases separated the two germline ends. CDR1 MDHEN and CDR2 SYDVKM come from the germline V gene. The CDR3 length is 13 residues. CDR3 amino acids: CATRGGGSSPLHF. CDR3 bases: TGTGCCACCCGGGGAGGGGGTTCATCACCCCTCCACTTT.

The CDR3 here is CASSLVLNRGRETQYF. The CDR3 DNA reads TGTGCCAGCAGCTTAGTCCTAAACAGGGGGCGAGAGACCCAGTACTTC. This chain uses TRBV5-4 with TRBJ2-5, with 9 bases that match TRBD1. V lost 2 bases and J lost 4; bases outside the gene matches: 9. This CDR3 region has 16 residues. From germline, CDR1 is SGHNT and CDR2 YYREEE (reference sequence).

Written as DNA, the CDR3 is TGTGCCAGCAGTCTGAGACAGGCCGCTAATTCACCCCTCCACTTT. Protein sequence: CASSLRQAANSPLHF. V is TRBV5-6 and J is TRBJ1-6; tentative D call: TRBD1 (6 bases). Germline V lookup: CDR1 SGHDT, CDR2 YYEEEE. V lost 5 bases and J lost 6, with 15 bases in between. This CDR3 spans 15 amino acids.